Reported below is one T cell receptor beta chain. Each CDR3 protein gets one entry after TCRdb re-called the RACE reads with MiXCR. The table shows more than 150,000 distinct CDR3 sequences, with nearly 30% occurring only once. Time point described: pre-sensitization, week 0. Treatment denoted: therapeutic diphenylcyclopropenone sensitization with weekly scalp DPC. The sample originates from a study of human T cells and chemical hapten exposure. Germline trimming cut 3 bases from V and 3 bases from J; bases unmatched to any gene: 9. CDR1 is DFQATT and CDR2 is SNEGSKA in the germline V gene (reference sequence). The CDR3 is 15 amino acids.

This TCR was sampled from a woman aged 30 to 39 with alopecia areata. Some clones in this sample may be carry-over from other donors' samples. This specimen consisted of whole blood, obtained in connection with sensitization to the hapten diphenylcyclopropenone (DPC). V is TRBV20-1 and J is TRBJ2-7; 9 bases line up with TRBD1. CDR3 region: CSARGRPGQGYEQYF. The CDR3 DNA reads TGCAGTGCTAGGGGGAGACCGGGACAGGGCTACGAGCAGTACTTC.